This entry lists 32 T cell receptor beta chains sequenced from one sample in a study of blood T cell repertoires in COVID-19. Some clones are missing from TCRdb's copy, which holds only in-frame ones; the method was immunoSEQ multiplex PCR. The sample contains roughly 220,000 clones, around 87% of which appear only once. Specimen: peripheral blood. These TCRs come from a woman between 50 and 59 years old with COVID-19, enrolled during active disease.

The sample holds many counts of this clone. The chain couples TRBV5-6 to TRBJ1-5; D gene unclear. V dropped 2 bases and J dropped 2 bases, with 14 bases sitting between them. The V gene's germline CDR1 is SGHDT and CDR2 YYEEEE. The length of the CDR3 is 16 residues. The CDR3 nucleotides read TGTGCCAGCAGCTTACTTGCCGGGTTAGGCAATCAGCCCCAGCATTTT. Its protein is CASSLLAGLGNQPQHF.

The gene calls are TRBV7-6 and TRBJ1-6; 7 nucleotides agree with TRBD1. CDR3 length: 16 residues. Germline lookup yields CDR1 SGHVS and CDR2 FNYEAQ. Trimming cost V 5 bases and J 10 bases; bases outside gene matches: 14. The CDR3 region is CASSRSPSVGGSPLHF. The CDR3 DNA is TGTGCCAGCAGCCGAAGCCCGTCTGTAGGGGGCTCACCCCTCCACTTT.

The chain is built from TRBV6-5 and TRBJ2-7; 11 nucleotides agree with TRBD1. With V trimmed by 8 bases and J by 3 bases, 3 bases remained unmatched. This CDR3 spans 13 amino acids. The germline gives CDR1 MNHEY, CDR2 SVGAGI. CDR3 DNA: TGTGCCAGCGGACAGGGGGCGATCTACGAGCAGTACTTC. The encoded protein is CASGQGAIYEQYF.

The V and J genes are TRBV4-2 and TRBJ1-5; no clear D. V was pared by 6 bases and J by 4 bases, with 16 bases between. Germline CDR1 is LGHNA and CDR2 is YNFKEQ. The CDR3 is made up of 15 amino acids. The CDR3, as DNA: TGTGCCAGCAGTAGGGAAGGAGGGCAGAATCAGCCCCAGCATTTT. Its translation: CASSREGGQNQPQHF.

This chain links TRBV3-1 (or the pseudogene TRBV3-2) with TRBJ2-7; D might be TRBD1 (6 bases). The CDR3 has 14 amino acids. Trimming pared 5 bases from V and 3 bases from J, leaving 14 bases between. Germline V gene lookup returns CDR1 LGHDT and CDR2 YNNKEL (reference sequence). CDR3 nucleotides: TGTGCCAGCAGCTACGGCAGGACAGACTACGAGCAGTACTTC. This encodes CASSYGRTDYEQYF.

This clone was picked up one time. This rearrangement joins TRBV7-9 to TRBJ2-6; 7 bases match TRBD1. V lost 4 bases, J lost 4 bases, and 7 bases stayed unmatched. The CDR3 consists of 16 residues. Germline loops: CDR1 SEHNR, CDR2 FQNEAQ (reference sequence). CDR3 residues: CASSSEGAQGANVLTF. CDR3 coding DNA: TGTGCCAGCAGCTCAGAGGGGGCACAGGGGGCCAACGTCCTGACTTTC.

The chain carries TRBV12-3 or TRBV12-4 and TRBJ2-7; TRBD2 might be the D (5 bases). The ends were cut back, 7 bases at V and 7 bases at J, with 17 bases in the middle. CDR3 length: 13 residues. CDR3 nucleotides: TGTGCCAGCACCCCCGGACTCCCCCTAGAGCAGTACTTC. Protein: CASTPGLPLEQYF.

CDR3 region: CASSNLQGAREQYV. The CDR3 bases are TGTGCCAGCAGCAACCTACAGGGGGCGCGGGAGCAGTACGTC. This sequence joins TRBV5-5 and TRBJ2-7; 9 nucleotides agree with TRBD1. The CDR3 spans 14 residues. The germline gives CDR1 SGHKS, CDR2 YYEKEE (reference sequence). V lost 4 bases and J lost 7; bases outside the gene matches: 9.

This chain links TRBV18 with TRBJ2-1, with D maybe TRBD1 (6 bases). Germline V gene sequence: CDR1 KGHSH, CDR2 LQKENI. V lost 1 base and J lost 6, with 10 bases in between. The CDR3 is 14 amino acids. The CDR3 loop reads CASSPRARGNEQFF. The CDR3 DNA is TGTGCCAGCTCACCACGGGCCAGGGGCAATGAGCAGTTCTTC.

V and J are TRBV19 and TRBJ2-4, with 8 bases that match TRBD2. From germline, CDR1 is LNHDA and CDR2 SQIVND (reference sequence). There are 17 residues in the CDR3. V was pared by 3 bases and J by 4 bases, with 11 bases of the junction left unmatched. The CDR3 is CASSIRSGGSGKNIQYF. Here the CDR3 DNA reads TGTGCCAGTAGTATTCGGTCGGGAGGGAGCGGTAAAAACATTCAGTACTTC.

This chain connects TRBV19 to TRBJ2-7, with 8 bases identical to TRBD1. The CDR3 extends over 15 amino acids. Germline values: CDR1 LNHDA, CDR2 SQIVND (reference sequence). Losses at the gene ends were 4 bases for V and 5 bases for J; bases not matched to a gene: 10. The CDR3 loop reads CASSTDRGPGNEQYF. CDR3 coding DNA: TGTGCCAGTAGTACCGACAGGGGCCCTGGGAACGAGCAGTACTTC.

The rearrangement links TRBV10-3 to TRBJ2-7; D might be TRBD2 (6 bases). The V gene's germline CDR1 is ENHRY and CDR2 SYGVKD. The V and J ends lost 4 bases and 0 bases respectively, with 10 bases between them. The CDR3 totals 14 residues. CDR3 loop: CAISAGGSSYEQYV. The CDR3 nucleotides read TGTGCCATCAGTGCCGGGGGTAGCTCCTACGAGCAGTACGTC.

This sequence joins TRBV12-2 and TRBJ1-5; the table's D call of TRBD1 was not tested on the DNA. TRBV12-2 constitutes a pseudogene. The length of the CDR3 is 13 residues. CDR3 bases: TGTGCAAGTCGCTGCGACAGGGATCAGCCCCAGCATTTT. Its protein product is CASRCDRDQPQHF.

The V and J genes are TRBV24-1 and TRBJ1-5; a weak D match, TRBD1 (5 bases). The V end was cut by 5 bases, the J end by 0 bases, with 13 bases between. In germline, CDR1 is KGHDR, CDR2 SFDVKD. CDR3 length equals 16 residues. The CDR3: CATSGPGPYSNQPQHF. The CDR3 DNA reads as TGTGCCACCAGTGGCCCAGGGCCATATAGCAATCAGCCCCAGCATTTT.

This chain uses TRBV7-8 with TRBJ1-2, with D maybe TRBD1 (6 bases). Germline V gene sequence: CDR1 SGHVS, CDR2 FQNEAQ. This CDR3 is 13 amino acids long. Trimming took off 0 bases at V and 7 bases at J, with 9 bases between the two ends. CDR3 DNA: TGTGCCAGCAGCTTAGCTGGGGGCGGTGGCTACACCTTC. Protein product: CASSLAGGGGYTF.

This rearrangement joins TRBV28 to TRBJ2-6; tentative D call: TRBD1 (6 bases). The ends were cut back, 5 bases at V and 0 bases at J, with 17 bases in the middle. Germline-derived CDR1 and CDR2 are MDHEN and SYDVKM. This CDR3 region has 18 residues. CDR3 in DNA: TGTGCCAGCAGTCTTCTACAGGGTTTCACCTCTGGGGCCAACGTCCTGACTTTC. Its protein product is CASSLLQGFTSGANVLTF.

The chain links TRBV2 to TRBJ2-5, with unresolved D. V shed 4 bases and J shed 3 bases, with 9 bases lying between them. The CDR3 sequence is 13 residues long. Germline V lookup: CDR1 SNHLY, CDR2 FYNNEI. CDR3 sequence reads: CASSGAHEETQYF. The DNA of the CDR3 is TGTGCCAGCAGTGGGGCACACGAAGAGACCCAGTACTTC.

A note on this clone: Sequence at one end of the junction differs from germline and may be a read error. The chain carries TRBV20-1 and TRBJ2-1; D perhaps matches TRBD2 (6 bases). Germline CDR1 and CDR2: DFQATT and SNEGSKA (reference sequence). This CDR3 is 11 amino acids long. The CDR3 DNA follows: TGCAGTACTAGCTTTCGGAATGAGCAGTTCTTC. Translation gives CSTSFRNEQFF.

The rearrangement links TRBV4-1 to TRBJ2-1; 8 bases agree with TRBD2. CDR1 is MGHRA and CDR2 is YSYEKL in the germline V gene. The trim removed 5 bases at V and 0 bases at J, leaving 3 bases unmatched. The CDR3 loop spans 15 amino acids. CDR3 loop: CASSSGGASYNEQFF. The CDR3 DNA follows: TGCGCCAGCAGCTCCGGGGGGGCCTCCTACAATGAGCAGTTCTTC.

V is TRBV12-3 or TRBV12-4 and J is TRBJ2-1; D might be TRBD2 (5 bases). V gave up 2 bases and J gave up 6 bases, with 8 bases separating them. The CDR3 covers 13 residues. In DNA form, the CDR3 reads TGTGCCAGCAGTTTATATCGGGGCAATGAGCAGTTCTTC. The encoded protein is CASSLYRGNEQFF.

The gene calls are TRBV30 and TRBJ1-2; no clear D gene. Per the germline V gene, CDR1 is GTSNPN and CDR2 is SVGIG (reference sequence). V lost 2 bases to trimming and J lost 8 bases, with 9 bases between them. This CDR3 is 11 amino acids long. The CDR3 DNA follows: TGTGCCTGGAGTCCGGGTTGGGGCTACACCTTC. This translates into CAWSPGWGYTF.

Concerning this clone itself: The sample has other DNA sequences that encode this CDR3 too. This chain joins TRBV11-3 and TRBJ2-7; 11 nucleotides agree with TRBD1. Losses at the gene ends were 5 bases for V and 1 base for J; bases not matched to a gene: 1. CDR1 and CDR2 (germline): SGHNT, YENEEA. CDR3 size: 14 residues. Here the CDR3 reads CASSGTGGSYEQYF. The CDR3 DNA reads TGTGCCAGCAGCGGGACAGGGGGGTCCTACGAGCAGTACTTC.

The genes are TRBV3-1 (or the pseudogene TRBV3-2) and TRBJ2-3; TRBD2 matches 10 bases. CDR1 LGHDT and CDR2 YNNKEL come from the germline V gene (reference sequence). The junction had 13 bases not matched to a gene; V was cut back by 7 bases and J by 3 bases. The CDR3 contains 17 residues. The CDR3 DNA follows: TGTGCCAGCAATCCGGGACTAGCGCCCGGGACGACAGATACGCAGTATTTT. Translation: CASNPGLAPGTTDTQYF.

This chain uses TRBV30 with TRBJ2-7; the D gene is possibly TRBD1 (6 bases). CDR1 is GTSNPN and CDR2 is SVGIG in the germline V gene (reference sequence). V shed 2 bases and J shed 2 bases, with 10 bases lying between them. The CDR3 runs 13 residues. DNA for the CDR3: TGTGCCTGGAGTCAGGGGAGCACCTACGAGCAGTACTTC. It yields the protein CAWSQGSTYEQYF. The variable domain in full, completed from reference TRBV30 and TRBJ2-7, reads SQTIHQWPATLVQPVGSPLSLECTVEGTSNPNLYWYRQAAGRGLQLLFYSVGIGQISSEVPQNLSASRPQDRQFILSSKKLLLSDSGFYLCAWSQGSTYEQYFGPGTRLTVT.

The genes are TRBV2 and TRBJ1-1; D ambiguous. The ends were cut back, 1 base at V and 4 bases at J, with 13 bases in the middle. This CDR3 comprises 15 residues. Per the germline V gene, CDR1 is SNHLY and CDR2 is FYNNEI. CDR3 sequence (DNA): TGTGCCAGCAGTGAAGTCCGGGGTATAGGCACTGAAGCTTTCTTT. It encodes CASSEVRGIGTEAFF.

The chain combines TRBV10-2 with TRBJ1-2; TRBD1 matches at 9 bases. The CDR3 length is 13 residues. The junction had 3 bases not matched to a gene; V was cut back by 5 bases and J by 5 bases. The germline CDR1 and CDR2 sequences are WSHSY and SAAADI. The CDR3 DNA sequence: TGCGCCAGCAGTACAGGGGGCCGGTATGGCTACACCTTC. Its protein is CASSTGGRYGYTF.

This clone has only a few counts. The V and J genes are TRBV6-1 and TRBJ1-5; possibly TRBD1 for D (6 bases). With 4 bases removed from V and 4 bases from J, the gap between germline ends came to 17 bases. The CDR3 extends over 16 amino acids. Germline CDR1 and CDR2: MNHNS and SASEGT. CDR3 in amino acids: CASSGRAGGRNQPQHF. CDR3 sequence (DNA): TGTGCCAGCAGTGGAAGGGCCGGGGGGCGGAATCAGCCCCAGCATTTT.

The chain employs TRBV15 and TRBJ2-2; D remains unclear. The length of the CDR3 is 11 residues. The germline gives CDR1 LNHNV, CDR2 YYDKDF (reference sequence). Between the trimmed V and J ends, which lost 5 bases and 5 bases, there was a span of 3 bases. In nucleotides, the CDR3 is TGTGCCACCAGCCTAACCGGGGAGCTGTTTTTT. Amino acids: CATSLTGELFF.

The rearrangement uses TRBV19 and TRBJ1-1; 7 nucleotides line up with TRBD1. The V and J ends lost 7 bases and 6 bases, in that order; junction bases with no gene match: 17. Germline assignment: CDR1 LNHDA and CDR2 SQIVND (reference sequence). This CDR3 is built from 16 residues. CDR3 sequence reads: CASIRLKMSGTAEAFF. The CDR3 coding sequence is TGTGCCAGTATCAGACTAAAAATGTCCGGGACAGCTGAAGCTTTCTTT.

The rearrangement uses TRBV4-3 and TRBJ1-1, with TRBD1 identical over 7 bases. The V gene end was trimmed by 0 bases and the J gene end by 4 bases; junction bases not matched to a gene: 8. The CDR3 loop spans 16 amino acids. Germline V gene sequence: CDR1 LGHNA, CDR2 YSLEER. Written as DNA, the CDR3 is TGCGCCAGCAGCCAAGACCCAACAGGGGTGCGCACTGAAGCTTTCTTT. Translating gives CASSQDPTGVRTEAFF.

The chain links TRBV29-1 to TRBJ1-3, with 11 bases identical to TRBD1. This CDR3 region has 17 residues. Germline loops: CDR1 SQVTM, CDR2 ANQGSEA. Losses at the gene ends were 7 bases for V and 1 base for J; bases not matched to a gene: 12. For the CDR3, the DNA is TGCAGCGCTCCTTGGGGACAGGGGGTGTTGTCTGGAAACACCATATATTTT. Translated, it gives CSAPWGQGVLSGNTIYF.

This chain links TRBV28 with TRBJ2-3; D not resolved. The CDR3 runs to 14 residues. The germline CDR1 and CDR2 sequences are MDHEN and SYDVKM. The germline V and J ends were trimmed by 2 bases and 0 bases, with 6 bases remaining between them. CDR3 DNA sequence: TGTGCCAGCAGTTTACGGGTTAGCACAGATACGCAGTATTTT. Its protein product is CASSLRVSTDTQYF.